A selection of T cell receptor beta chains follows, all from one sample in a study of cytomegalovirus exposure and HLA in healthy donors. TCRdb keeps only in-frame clones here, not all; method: immunoSEQ multiplex PCR. The sample includes over 150,000 clones, roughly four fifths of them seen just once. Sequenced input: PBMCs. The receptors were gathered from a girl aged 10-17 years in good health and CMV-seropositive. Both conserved end residues are part of each CDR3. The order of the fields is J gene, V gene, CDR3 protein.

j_call: TRBJ2-7
v_call: TRBV6-1
cdr3_aa: CASSDYALRYEQYF

j_call: TRBJ2-1
v_call: TRBV5-8
cdr3_aa: CASSWGLGVGNEQFF

j_call: TRBJ1-2
v_call: TRBV30
cdr3_aa: CAWSVGGSANYGYTF

j_call: TRBJ2-5
v_call: TRBV2
cdr3_aa: CASSEARRETQYF

j_call: TRBJ2-7
v_call: TRBV9
cdr3_aa: CASSLGPSSYEQYF

j_call: TRBJ1-2
v_call: TRBV5-4
cdr3_aa: CASSFGGRDGYTF

j_call: TRBJ1-1
v_call: TRBV15
cdr3_aa: CATSRDLIKTGATEAFF

j_call: TRBJ1-2
v_call: TRBV4-1
cdr3_aa: CASSRGQGADGYTF

j_call: TRBJ2-3
v_call: TRBV7-3
cdr3_aa: CASSLSGSGALRDTQYF

j_call: TRBJ1-4
v_call: TRBV5-1
cdr3_aa: CASSLMGTGINEKLFF

j_call: TRBJ2-5
v_call: TRBV5-1
cdr3_aa: CASSFGGAGRETQYF

j_call: TRBJ2-7
v_call: TRBV19
cdr3_aa: CASSIPDRGSHEQYF

j_call: TRBJ2-7
v_call: TRBV5-1
cdr3_aa: CASSLDRDRDNEQYF

j_call: TRBJ2-1
v_call: TRBV7-9
cdr3_aa: CASSLGLAGEFF

j_call: TRBJ2-6
v_call: TRBV6-1
cdr3_aa: CASSPSSGANGLTF

j_call: TRBJ2-6
v_call: TRBV27
cdr3_aa: CASSLAGANVLTF

j_call: TRBJ2-7
v_call: TRBV7-9
cdr3_aa: CASSTKTGQPNSYEQYF

j_call: TRBJ1-1
v_call: TRBV7-9
cdr3_aa: CASSWRRGTEAFF